The rows below give T cell receptor beta chains drawn from one sample of a study of T cell responses to AZD1222 COVID-19 vaccine. Clones were read by immunoSEQ multiplex PCR, and TCRdb kept only the in-frame ones, dropping some. Of 190,000 or so clones listed, over 85% are singletons. Sequencing was performed on peripheral blood, taken 28 days after the second AZD1222 dose. The receptors come from an adult who received the AZD1222 COVID-19 vaccine. Both conserved end residues are part of each CDR3. D genes are given only for firm matches. Expanded clones get a size class; other rows say once, few or many, or leave the size out.

>-|TRBV9|TRBJ2-2|-
CASSVLRANTGELFF
TGTGCCAGCAGCGTACTCAGGGCGAACACCGGGGAGCTGTTTTTT
>-|TRBV2|TRBJ2-2|-
CASLRLATGELFF
TGTGCCAGCCTGAGATTAGCCACCGGGGAGCTGTTTTTT
>-|TRBV6-5|TRBJ1-2|-
CASSYAGGLGYGYTF
TGTGCCAGCAGTTACGCCGGGGGTCTGGGCTATGGCTACACCTTC
>-|TRBV9|TRBJ1-4|TRBD1
CASSVVEGAKEKLFF
TGTGCCAGCAGCGTAGTAGAGGGGGCTAAGGAAAAACTGTTTTTT
>-|TRBV7-9|TRBJ1-2|-
CASSLAMGNGYTF
TGTGCCAGCAGCTTAGCAATGGGTAATGGCTACACCTTC
>-|TRBV7-9|TRBJ2-2|TRBD1
CASSAAGTGNTGELFF
TGTGCCAGCAGCGCAGCCGGGACAGGGAACACCGGGGAGCTGTTTTTT
>-|TRBV29-1|TRBJ1-5|-
CSVGGYSNQPQHF
TGCAGCGTTGGGGGATATAGCAATCAGCCCCAGCATTTT
>-|TRBV18|TRBJ2-7|TRBD2
CASSQTSGGAIVNYEQYF
TGTGCCAGCTCTCAGACTAGCGGGGGCGCCATTGTGAACTACGAGCAGTACTTC
>few|TRBV11-3|TRBJ1-1|-
CASSRGRRTEAFF
TGTGCCAGCAGCCGCGGGAGGAGGACTGAAGCTTTCTTT
>-|TRBV10-3|TRBJ1-4|TRBD1
CAISESFGTGANEKLFF
TGTGCCATCAGTGAGTCCTTTGGGACAGGGGCAAATGAAAAACTGTTTTTT
>-|TRBV11-3|TRBJ2-1|-
CASSTGPYNEQFF
TGTGCCAGCAGCACCGGGCCGTACAATGAGCAGTTCTTC
>-|TRBV7-2|TRBJ2-3|TRBD2
CASSKRGVDLGTDTQYF
TGTGCCAGCAGCAAGCGGGGGGTTGATCTGGGCACAGATACGCAGTATTTT
>-|TRBV5-4|TRBJ1-3|-
CASSSGRDSGNTIYF
TGTGCCAGCAGCTCCGGACGGGACTCTGGAAACACCATATATTTT
>-|TRBV6-6|TRBJ2-1|TRBD1
CASRPGTGFNEQFF
TGTGCCAGCAGGCCCGGGACAGGGTTCAATGAGCAGTTCTTC
>-|TRBV27|TRBJ2-6|-
CASSNPGSGANVLTF
TGTGCCAGCAGTAACCCAGGGTCTGGGGCCAACGTCCTGACTTTC
>-|TRBV7-4|TRBJ1-3|TRBD1
CASSYGTELSGNTIYF
TGTGCCAGCAGCTATGGGACAGAACTCTCTGGAAACACCATATATTTT
>-|TRBV28|TRBJ1-5|TRBD1
CASDRVTRDQPQHF
TGTGCTTCAGACAGGGTAACGAGGGATCAGCCCCAGCATTTT
>-|TRBV7-6|TRBJ1-1|-
CASSLAERRSEAFF
TGTGCCAGCAGCTTAGCGGAAAGGCGGTCTGAAGCTTTCTTT
>-|TRBV19|TRBJ1-4|-
CASTPWGGEKLFF
TGTGCCAGCACTCCCTGGGGAGGTGAAAAACTGTTTTTT
>-|TRBV7-3|TRBJ1-6|-
CASSLQGMNNSPLHF
TGTGCCAGCTCACTCCAGGGGATGAATAATTCACCCCTCCACTTT
>-|TRBV14|TRBJ2-2|-
CASSPFSGTLNTGELFF
TGTGCCAGCAGCCCTTTCTCCGGGACTTTGAACACCGGGGAGCTGTTTTTT
>-|TRBV3-1/TRBV3-2|TRBJ1-5|-
CASSQETGNQPQHF
TGTGCCAGCAGCCAAGAGACGGGAAATCAGCCCCAGCATTTT
>-|TRBV12-2|TRBJ1-2|-
CASRFWLLWGYTF
TGTGCAAGTCGCTTTTGGCTTCTTTGGGGCTACACCTTC
>-|TRBV4-1|TRBJ1-1|-
CASSQSSSVNTEAFF
TGCGCCAGCAGCCAATCTAGTTCTGTGAACACTGAAGCTTTCTTT
>-|TRBV28|TRBJ1-5|TRBD1
CASSQTGGLGQPQHF
TGTGCCAGCAGTCAGACAGGGGGTTTGGGTCAGCCCCAGCATTTT
>once|TRBV30|TRBJ1-2|-
CAWSTGPGGYTF
TGTGCCTGGAGTACGGGCCCCGGTGGCTACACCTTC
>-|TRBV11-2|TRBJ1-2|-
CASSPNGQPSSLYGYTF
TGTGCCAGCAGCCCTAACGGACAGCCCTCTTCTCTCTATGGCTACACCTTC
>-|TRBV25-1|TRBJ1-4|-
CASSEFGSREKLFF
TGTGCCAGCAGTGAATTTGGGTCTCGTGAAAAACTGTTTTTT
>-|TRBV7-8|TRBJ1-4|-
CASSLMGRAANEKLFF
TGTGCCAGCAGCTTAATGGGTCGGGCAGCCAATGAAAAACTGTTTTTT
>-|TRBV4-2|TRBJ2-1|-
CASSLGQINEQFF
TGTGCCAGCAGCCTAGGCCAGATCAATGAGCAGTTCTTC
>once|TRBV12-3/TRBV12-4|TRBJ2-1|-
CASTLPGGEQFF
TGTGCCAGCACCCTCCCTGGGGGTGAGCAGTTCTTC
>-|TRBV9|TRBJ2-7|-
CASSVEGQGAYEQYF
TGTGCCAGCAGCGTAGAGGGGCAGGGAGCCTACGAGCAGTACTTC
>once|TRBV6-5|TRBJ1-5|-
CASRTGDQPQHF
TGTGCCAGCAGGACCGGCGATCAGCCCCAGCATTTT
>few|TRBV15|TRBJ1-1|-
CATSRGGGNTEAFF
TGTGCCACCAGCAGAGGGGGAGGGAACACTGAAGCTTTCTTT
>-|TRBV20-1|TRBJ2-1|-
CSASSSEGPSNEQFF
TGCAGTGCTAGTTCAAGCGAGGGGCCTAGCAATGAGCAGTTCTTC
>-|TRBV21-1|TRBJ2-2|-
CASSKRSRGANTGELFF
TGTGCCAGCAGCAAACGGTCCCGGGGCGCGAACACCGGGGAGCTGTTTTTT
>-|TRBV5-4|TRBJ1-1|-
CASSLERVKNTEAFF
TGTGCCAGCAGCTTGGAAAGGGTAAAGAACACTGAAGCTTTCTTT
>few|TRBV5-1|TRBJ2-7|-
CASSLELAVSEQYF
TGCGCCAGCAGCTTGGAACTAGCCGTCTCCGAGCAGTACTTC
>-|TRBV5-1|TRBJ1-1|-
CASNPGGLTNTEAFF
TGCGCCAGCAACCCGGGGGGGTTAACGAACACTGAAGCTTTCTTT
>-|TRBV5-3|TRBJ2-6|-
CARSSYISSGANVLTF
TGTGCCAGAAGCTCTTATATAAGCTCTGGGGCCAACGTCCTGACTTTC
>-|TRBV2|TRBJ1-6|-
CASSLSRAFYNSPLHF
TGTGCCAGCAGTTTAAGCCGGGCCTTCTATAATTCACCCCTCCACTTT
>-|TRBV18|TRBJ1-1|-
CASSPGQANTEAFF
TGTGCCAGCTCACCAGGGCAGGCGAACACTGAAGCTTTCTTT
>-|TRBV5-6|TRBJ1-6|-
CASSSRPSSYNSPLHF
TGTGCCAGCAGCTCCCGACCCAGCTCCTATAATTCACCCCTCCACTTT
>-|TRBV19|TRBJ1-4|-
CASSIVQAAPREKLFF
TGTGCCAGTAGTATAGTCCAGGCAGCCCCAAGAGAAAAACTGTTTTTT
>-|TRBV9|TRBJ2-1|TRBD1
CASSVRTGNSDEQFF
TGTGCCAGCAGCGTCAGGACAGGGAACTCAGATGAGCAGTTCTTC
>-|TRBV3-1/TRBV3-2|TRBJ2-6|TRBD1
CASSQSWGQSNQAGANVLTF
TGTGCCAGCAGCCAATCCTGGGGACAGTCAAATCAAGCTGGGGCCAACGTCCTGACTTTC
>-|TRBV10-3|TRBJ1-2|-
CAISQVGGQDGYTF
TGTGCCATCAGCCAGGTGGGGGGGCAAGATGGCTACACCTTC
>-|TRBV3-1/TRBV3-2|TRBJ1-2|-
CASSQDSPRGYTF
TGTGCCAGCAGCCAAGACAGCCCGAGGGGCTACACCTTC
>-|TRBV9|TRBJ1-1|-
CASSASTRSEAFF
TGTGCCAGCAGCGCTTCAACACGGTCGGAAGCTTTCTTT
>-|TRBV6-4|TRBJ1-1|-
CASKRTMNTEAFF
TGTGCCAGCAAAAGAACAATGAACACTGAAGCTTTCTTT
>-|TRBV3-1/TRBV3-2|TRBJ1-2|-
CASSQFLNYGYTF
TGTGCCAGCAGCCAATTTTTAAACTATGGCTACACCTTC
>-|TRBV11-2|TRBJ2-7|-
CASSLGLSAEQYF
TGTGCCAGCAGCTTAGGACTATCGGCCGAGCAGTACTTC
>-|TRBV28|TRBJ2-5|TRBD2
CASSWGGQETQYF
TGTGCCAGCAGTTGGGGGGGTCAAGAGACCCAGTACTTC
>-|TRBV9|TRBJ1-3|-
CASMLVSGNTIYF
TGTGCCAGCATGTTAGTCTCTGGAAACACCATATATTTT
>-|TRBV3-1/TRBV3-2|TRBJ2-7|-
CASSHTYSYEQYF
TGTGCCAGCAGCCATACCTACTCCTACGAGCAGTACTTC